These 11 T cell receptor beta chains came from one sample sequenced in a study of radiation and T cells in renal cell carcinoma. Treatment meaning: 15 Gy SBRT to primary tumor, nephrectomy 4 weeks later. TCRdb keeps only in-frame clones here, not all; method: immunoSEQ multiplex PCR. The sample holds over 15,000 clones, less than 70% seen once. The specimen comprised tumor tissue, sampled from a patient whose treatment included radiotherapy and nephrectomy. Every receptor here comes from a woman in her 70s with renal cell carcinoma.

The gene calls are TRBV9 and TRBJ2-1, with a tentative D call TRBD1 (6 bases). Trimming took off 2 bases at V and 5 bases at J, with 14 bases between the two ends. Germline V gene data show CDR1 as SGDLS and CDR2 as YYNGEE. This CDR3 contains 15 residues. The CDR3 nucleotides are TGTGCCAGCAGCGTCGGGACACTTGGGAACAATGAGCAGTTCTTC. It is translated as CASSVGTLGNNEQFF. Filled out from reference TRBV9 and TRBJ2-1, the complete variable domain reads DSGVTQTPKHLITATGQRVTLRCSPRSGDLSVYWYQQSLDQGLQFLIQYYNGEERAKGNILERFSAQQFPDLHSELNLSSLELGDSALYFCASSVGTLGNNEQFFGPGTRLTVL.

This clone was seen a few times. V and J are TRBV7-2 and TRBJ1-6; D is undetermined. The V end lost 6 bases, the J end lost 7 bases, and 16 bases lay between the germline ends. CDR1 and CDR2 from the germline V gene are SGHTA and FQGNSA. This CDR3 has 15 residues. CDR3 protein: CASSPDTGHNSPLHF. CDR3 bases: TGTGCCAGCAGTCCAGATACTGGCCACAATTCACCCCTCCACTTT.

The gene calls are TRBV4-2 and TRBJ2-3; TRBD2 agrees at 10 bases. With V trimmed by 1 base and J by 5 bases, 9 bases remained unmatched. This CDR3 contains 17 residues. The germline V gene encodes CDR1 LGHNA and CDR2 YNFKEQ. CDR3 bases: TGTGCCAGCAGCCAAGTCCGTAGCGGGGGGCCGGGAGATACGCAGTATTTT. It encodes CASSQVRSGGPGDTQYF.

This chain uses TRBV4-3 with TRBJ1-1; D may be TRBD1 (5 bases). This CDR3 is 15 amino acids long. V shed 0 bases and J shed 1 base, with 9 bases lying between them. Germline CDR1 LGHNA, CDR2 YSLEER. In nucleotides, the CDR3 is TGCGCCAGCAGCCAAGATCCCCAGGGGAACACTGAAGCTTTCTTT. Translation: CASSQDPQGNTEAFF.

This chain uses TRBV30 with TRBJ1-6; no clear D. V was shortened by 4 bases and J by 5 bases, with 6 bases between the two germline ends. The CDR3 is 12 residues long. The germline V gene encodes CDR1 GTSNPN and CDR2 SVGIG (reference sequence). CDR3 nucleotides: TGTGCCTGGACCGGGGATAATTCACCCCTCCACTTT. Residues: CAWTGDNSPLHF.

CDR3 sequence: CAGQGGSYGYTF. The CDR3 nucleotides are TGTGCCGGCCAAGGGGGCTCCTATGGCTACACCTTC. The rearrangement uses TRBV30 and TRBJ1-2, with 7 bases aligning to TRBD1. V shed 8 bases, J shed 4 bases, and the junction held 7 bases outside the gene matches. The CDR3 is made up of 12 amino acids. In germline, CDR1 is GTSNPN, CDR2 SVGIG (reference sequence).

Written as DNA, the CDR3 is TGCGCCAGCGGGGAAACCGGGACGGACCTAAATGGCTACACCTTC. It encodes CASGETGTDLNGYTF. V gene TRBV5-1 combines with J gene TRBJ1-2; a possible D gene is TRBD1 (5 bases). This CDR3 contains 15 residues. The germline CDR1 and CDR2 sequences are SGHRS and YFSETQ. The germline V and J ends were trimmed by 7 bases and 6 bases, with 22 bases remaining between them.

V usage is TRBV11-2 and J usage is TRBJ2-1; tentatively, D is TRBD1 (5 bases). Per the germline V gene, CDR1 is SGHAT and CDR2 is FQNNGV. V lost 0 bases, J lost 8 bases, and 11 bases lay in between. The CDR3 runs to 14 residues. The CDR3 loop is CASSLDSGWDEQFF. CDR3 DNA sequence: TGTGCCAGCAGCTTAGATTCAGGGTGGGATGAGCAGTTCTTC.

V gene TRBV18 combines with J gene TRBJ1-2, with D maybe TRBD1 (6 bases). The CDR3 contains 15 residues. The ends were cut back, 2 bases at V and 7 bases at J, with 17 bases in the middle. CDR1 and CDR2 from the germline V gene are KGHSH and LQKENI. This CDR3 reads CASSPRTLQGAGYTF. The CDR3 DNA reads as TGTGCCAGCTCACCAAGAACCCTACAGGGAGCTGGCTACACCTTC.

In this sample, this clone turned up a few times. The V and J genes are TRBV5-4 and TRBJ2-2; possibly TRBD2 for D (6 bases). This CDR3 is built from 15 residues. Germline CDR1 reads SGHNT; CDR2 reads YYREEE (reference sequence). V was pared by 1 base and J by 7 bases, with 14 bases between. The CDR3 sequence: CASSLSAVEGGELFF. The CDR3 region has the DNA TGTGCCAGCAGCTTGAGTGCTGTGGAGGGCGGGGAGCTGTTTTTT.

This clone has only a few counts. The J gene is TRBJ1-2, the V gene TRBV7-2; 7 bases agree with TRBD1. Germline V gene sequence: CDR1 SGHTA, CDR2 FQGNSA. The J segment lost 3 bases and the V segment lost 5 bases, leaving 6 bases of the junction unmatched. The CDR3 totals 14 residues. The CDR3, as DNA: TGTGCCAGCAGCCGAAGGGGGCGAGACTATGGCTACACCTTC. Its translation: CASSRRGRDYGYTF.